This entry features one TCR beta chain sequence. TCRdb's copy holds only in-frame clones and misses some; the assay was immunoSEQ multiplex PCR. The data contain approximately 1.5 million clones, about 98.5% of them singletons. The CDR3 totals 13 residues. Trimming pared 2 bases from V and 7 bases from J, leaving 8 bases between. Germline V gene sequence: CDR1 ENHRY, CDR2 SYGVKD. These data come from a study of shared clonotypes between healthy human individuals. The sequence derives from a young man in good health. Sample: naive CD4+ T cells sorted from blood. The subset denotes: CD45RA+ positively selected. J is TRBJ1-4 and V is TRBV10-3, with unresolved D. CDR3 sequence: CAISESPGEKLFF. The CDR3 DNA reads TGTGCCATCAGTGAGAGCCCGGGTGAAAAACTGTTTTTT.